These 18 T cell receptor beta chains were sequenced from one sample in a study of blood T cell repertoires in COVID-19. Profiled with immunoSEQ multiplex PCR; TCRdb holds only in-frame clones, not every one. The sample consists of more than 150,000 clones, about 84% of them appearing once. The specimen sequenced was peripheral blood. Receptors originate from a woman aged 25-40 years with acute or convalescent COVID-19.

The chain is built from TRBV29-1 and TRBJ2-2; D call uncertain. CDR1 and CDR2 from the germline V gene are SQVTM and ANQGSEA. The ends were cut back, 0 bases at V and 5 bases at J, with 4 bases in the middle. This CDR3 is 12 amino acids long. The CDR3 spells CSVEEATGELFF. CDR3 sequence (DNA): TGCAGCGTTGAAGAGGCAACCGGGGAGCTGTTTTTT.

The rearrangement uses TRBV25-1 and TRBJ1-2, with D possibly being TRBD1 (5 bases). CDR1 and CDR2 (germline): MGHDK, SYGVNS. The CDR3 length is 14 residues. V dropped 3 bases and J dropped 4 bases, with 12 bases sitting between them. The CDR3 DNA reads TGTGCCAGCAGTGAGCGCGGGGCGGGCTATGGCTACACCTTC. It specifies CASSERGAGYGYTF.

The chain joins TRBV30 to TRBJ2-5; D may be TRBD2 (6 bases). Germline-derived CDR1 and CDR2 are GTSNPN and SVGIG (reference sequence). V lost 3 bases, J lost 4 bases, and 18 bases lay in between. The CDR3 is 15 amino acids. CDR3 coding DNA: TGTGCCTGGAGCCCCCCGGGGATCGGGGGAGAGACCCAGTACTTC. It yields the protein CAWSPPGIGGETQYF.

The chain has TRBV28 and TRBJ1-2, with D possibly being TRBD1 (5 bases). This CDR3 has 14 residues. Trimming removed 1 base from V and 9 bases from J, with 15 bases in between. Per germline, CDR1 MDHEN and CDR2 SYDVKM. The CDR3 spells CASSLFQTDKSYTF. The CDR3 nucleotides read TGTGCCAGCAGTTTATTTCAGACGGACAAAAGCTACACCTTC.

This rearrangement joins TRBV3-1 (or the pseudogene TRBV3-2) to TRBJ2-7; 8 nucleotides line up with TRBD2. There are 13 residues in the CDR3. Germline V lookup: CDR1 LGHDT, CDR2 YNNKEL (reference sequence). The junction had 6 bases not matched to a gene; V was cut back by 4 bases and J by 7 bases. The DNA for the CDR3 is TGTGCCAGCAGCCTCGGCGGGGGGCGGGAGCAGTACTTC. Translation gives CASSLGGGREQYF.

This chain joins TRBV16 and TRBJ1-5; 10 bases are shared with TRBD1. This CDR3 has 13 amino acids. The V gene's germline CDR1 is KGHSY and CDR2 FQNENV. Trimming at V came to 4 bases and at J to 6 bases, leaving 0 bases not matched to a gene. CDR3 sequence reads: CASSRDRGQPQHF. The CDR3 nucleotides are TGTGCCAGCAGCCGGGACAGGGGTCAGCCCCAGCATTTT.

The rearrangement uses TRBV6-5 and TRBJ2-2, with D unclear. Germline CDR1 and CDR2: MNHEY and SVGAGI. The ends were cut back, 6 bases at V and 5 bases at J, with 7 bases in the middle. CDR3 length: 12 residues. The CDR3 DNA follows: TGTGCCAGCAGACACGGGACCGGGGAGCTGTTTTTT. Translated, it gives CASRHGTGELFF.

Comment on this clone: Other DNA sequences of this sample code for an identical CDR3. V usage is TRBV3-1 (or the pseudogene TRBV3-2) and J usage is TRBJ2-7; 8 positions agree with TRBD2. Trimming removed 1 base from V and 2 bases from J; junction bases left unmatched: 10. This CDR3 region has 17 residues. Germline V gene data show CDR1 as LGHDT and CDR2 as YNNKEL (reference sequence). CDR3 in amino acids: CASSQGGGAGGTYEQYF. CDR3 sequence (DNA): TGTGCCAGCAGCCAAGGAGGAGGGGCGGGGGGCACCTACGAGCAGTACTTC.

The chain couples TRBV15 to TRBJ2-7; tentative D call: TRBD1 (6 bases). The V end lost 0 bases, the J end lost 5 bases, and 14 bases lay between the germline ends. The CDR3 extends over 15 amino acids. Germline V gene sequence: CDR1 LNHNV, CDR2 YYDKDF (reference sequence). The CDR3 DNA reads as TGTGCCACCAGCAGAGATAGAACAGGGAACCACGAGCAGTACTTC. This sequence encodes CATSRDRTGNHEQYF.

The V call is TRBV11-1, the J call TRBJ2-5; D might be TRBD1 (5 bases). The ends were cut back, 5 bases at V and 3 bases at J, with 10 bases in the middle. The CDR3 sequence is 13 residues long. Germline assignment: CDR1 SGHAT and CDR2 FQDESV (reference sequence). CDR3 loop: CASSPPTEETQYF. Here the CDR3 DNA reads TGTGCCAGCAGCCCACCGACAGAAGAGACCCAGTACTTC.

The rearrangement joins TRBV5-4 to TRBJ1-1, with no clear D. V was cut by 4 bases and J by 5 bases, with 15 bases left in between. The V gene's germline CDR1 is SGHNT and CDR2 YYREEE (reference sequence). This CDR3 is 14 amino acids long. DNA of the CDR3: TGTGCCAGCAGCCCGGTGAGGGCGACGACTGAAGCTTTCTTT. This sequence encodes CASSPVRATTEAFF.

This clone has just one count. The rearrangement links TRBV6-5 to TRBJ2-3, with 7 bases matching TRBD1. With V trimmed by 6 bases and J by 2 bases, 8 bases remained unmatched. Germline V gene data show CDR1 as MNHEY and CDR2 as SVGAGI. This CDR3 spans 15 amino acids. The CDR3 here is CASRRTGFVTDTQYF. The CDR3 region has the DNA TGTGCCAGCAGGCGGACAGGATTTGTCACAGATACGCAGTATTTT.

The gene calls are TRBV19 and TRBJ2-2; TRBD2 agrees at 13 bases. J gave up 4 bases and V 7 bases, and 6 bases lay outside the gene matches. In germline, CDR1 is LNHDA, CDR2 SQIVND (reference sequence). The length of the CDR3 is 16 residues. For the CDR3, the DNA is TGTGCCAGTATCCCGGGGACTAGCGGGGCCACCGGGGAGCTGTTTTTT. Protein product: CASIPGTSGATGELFF.

The chain has TRBV7-8 and TRBJ2-7, with 7 bases that match TRBD2. This CDR3 is 13 amino acids long. From germline, CDR1 is SGHVS and CDR2 FQNEAQ. V trimming: 6 bases; J trimming: 0 bases; junction bases outside the gene matches: 2. The CDR3 DNA sequence: TGTGCCAGCAGGGGGGGGGTCTCCTACGAGCAGTACTTC. Its protein is CASRGGVSYEQYF.

The rearrangement joins TRBV3-1 (or the pseudogene TRBV3-2) to TRBJ2-2; 10 bases line up with TRBD2. Trimming took 11 bases from V and 8 from J; bases not matched to a gene: 11. The CDR3 extends over 14 amino acids. In germline, CDR1 is LGHDT, CDR2 YNNKEL (reference sequence). Here the CDR3 reads CAAGPAGGPGELFF. For the CDR3, the DNA is TGTGCCGCCGGCCCAGCGGGGGGGCCTGGGGAGCTGTTTTTT.

The CDR3 is CASRVTPMNTEAFF. CDR3 DNA sequence: TGTGCCAGCAGGGTGACACCGATGAACACTGAAGCTTTCTTT. The genes are TRBV27 and TRBJ1-1; D gene uncertain. Germline CDR1 reads MNHEY; CDR2 reads SMNVEV (reference sequence). This CDR3 region has 14 residues. Between the trimmed V and J ends, which lost 6 bases and 0 bases, there was a span of 11 bases.

A few counts support this clone. Other DNA sequences in this sample translate to the same CDR3. The rearrangement joins TRBV7-2 to TRBJ1-1; maybe TRBD1 (6 bases). Germline CDR1 reads SGHTA; CDR2 reads FQGNSA. Trimming cost V 1 base and J 1 base, with 7 bases left between them. The CDR3 has 14 residues. The CDR3 loop reads CASSLGRGNTEAFF. CDR3 DNA: TGTGCCAGCAGCTTAGGCAGGGGGAACACTGAAGCTTTCTTT.

About this clone: At one end, the junction sequence differs from germline, possibly due to a read error. This rearrangement joins TRBV7-2 to TRBJ2-2; 10 bases are a match to TRBD1. The CDR3 consists of 16 residues. CDR1 and CDR2 from the germline V gene are SGHTA and FQGNSA. The DNA for the CDR3 is TGTGCCAGCAGCTCCCACACCGGGACAGGGGTCCGGGGAGCTGTTTTT. It specifies CASSSHTGTGVRGAVF.